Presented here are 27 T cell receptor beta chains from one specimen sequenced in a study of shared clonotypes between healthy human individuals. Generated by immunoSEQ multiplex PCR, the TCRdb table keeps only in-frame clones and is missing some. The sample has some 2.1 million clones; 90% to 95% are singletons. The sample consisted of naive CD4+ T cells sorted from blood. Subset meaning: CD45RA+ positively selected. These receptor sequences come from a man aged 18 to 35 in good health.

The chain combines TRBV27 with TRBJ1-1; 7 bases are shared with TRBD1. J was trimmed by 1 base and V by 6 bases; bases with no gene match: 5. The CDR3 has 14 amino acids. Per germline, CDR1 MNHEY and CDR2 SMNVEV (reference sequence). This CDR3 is CASSTRDRNTEAFF. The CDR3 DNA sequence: TGTGCCAGCAGCACCCGGGACAGGAACACTGAAGCTTTCTTT.

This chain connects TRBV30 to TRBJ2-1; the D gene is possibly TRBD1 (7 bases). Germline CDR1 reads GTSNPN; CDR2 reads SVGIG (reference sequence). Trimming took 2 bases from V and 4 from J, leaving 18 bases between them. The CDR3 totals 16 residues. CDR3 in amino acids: CAWSWLAGQTYNEQFF. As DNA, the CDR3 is TGTGCCTGGAGTTGGCTCGCGGGACAGACGTACAATGAGCAGTTCTTC.

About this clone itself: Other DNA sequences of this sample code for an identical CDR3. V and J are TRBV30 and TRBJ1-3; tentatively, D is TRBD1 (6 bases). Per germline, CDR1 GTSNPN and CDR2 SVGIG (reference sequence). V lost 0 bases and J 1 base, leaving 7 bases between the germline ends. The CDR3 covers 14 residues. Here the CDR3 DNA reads TGTGCCTGGAGTGTTCAGGGGTCTGGAAACACCATATATTTT. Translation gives CAWSVQGSGNTIYF.

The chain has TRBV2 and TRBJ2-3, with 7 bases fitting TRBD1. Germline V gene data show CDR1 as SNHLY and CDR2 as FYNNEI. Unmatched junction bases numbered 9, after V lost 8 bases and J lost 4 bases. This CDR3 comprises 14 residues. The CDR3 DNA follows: TGTGCCAGCGACACAGGGGTTCTGGCAGATACGCAGTATTTT. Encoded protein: CASDTGVLADTQYF. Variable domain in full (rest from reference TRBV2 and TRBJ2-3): EPEVTQTPSHQVTQMGQEVILRCVPISNHLYFYWYRQILGQKVEFLVSFYNNEISEKSEIFDDQFSVERPDGSNFTLKIRSTKLEDSAMYFCASDTGVLADTQYFGPGTRLTVL.

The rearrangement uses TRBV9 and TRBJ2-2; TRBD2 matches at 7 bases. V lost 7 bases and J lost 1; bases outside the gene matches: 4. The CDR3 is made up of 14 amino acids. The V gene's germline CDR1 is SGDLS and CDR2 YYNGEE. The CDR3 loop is CASGRGGNTGELFF. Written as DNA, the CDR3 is TGTGCCAGCGGGCGCGGGGGGAACACCGGGGAGCTGTTTTTT.

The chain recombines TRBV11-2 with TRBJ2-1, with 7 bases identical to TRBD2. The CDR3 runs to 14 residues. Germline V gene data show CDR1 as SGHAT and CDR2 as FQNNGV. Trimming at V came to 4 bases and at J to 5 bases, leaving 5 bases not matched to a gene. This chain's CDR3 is CASSSPSGNNEQFF. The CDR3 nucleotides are TGTGCCAGCAGCTCGCCGAGCGGGAACAATGAGCAGTTCTTC.

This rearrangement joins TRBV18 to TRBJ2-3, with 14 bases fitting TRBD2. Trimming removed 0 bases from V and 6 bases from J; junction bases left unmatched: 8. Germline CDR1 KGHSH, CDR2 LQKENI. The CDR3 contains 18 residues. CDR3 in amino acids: CASSPPGTSGGPLDTQYF. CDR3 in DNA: TGTGCCAGCTCACCACCGGGGACTAGCGGGGGCCCTTTGGATACGCAGTATTTT.

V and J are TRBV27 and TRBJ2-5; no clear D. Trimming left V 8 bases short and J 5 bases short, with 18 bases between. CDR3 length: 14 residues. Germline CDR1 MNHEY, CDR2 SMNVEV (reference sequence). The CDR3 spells CASGIRPNYETQYF. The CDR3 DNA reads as TGTGCCAGCGGTATCAGGCCAAATTATGAGACCCAGTACTTC.

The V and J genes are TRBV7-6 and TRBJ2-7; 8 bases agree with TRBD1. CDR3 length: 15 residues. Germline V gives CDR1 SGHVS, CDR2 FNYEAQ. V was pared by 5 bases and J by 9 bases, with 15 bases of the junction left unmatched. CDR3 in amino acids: CASSPNLDRVGSQYF. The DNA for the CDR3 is TGTGCCAGCAGCCCCAACCTGGACAGGGTGGGGTCGCAGTACTTC.

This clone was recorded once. CDR3 DNA sequence: TGTGCCAGCAGCTTAGCCCGGGCTGGGGTCAACGAGCAGTACTTC. It is translated as CASSLARAGVNEQYF. The rearrangement links TRBV7-8 to TRBJ2-7; no firm D call. Trimming took 0 bases from V and 5 from J, leaving 14 bases between them. The CDR3 consists of 15 residues. CDR1 and CDR2 from the germline V gene are SGHVS and FQNEAQ.

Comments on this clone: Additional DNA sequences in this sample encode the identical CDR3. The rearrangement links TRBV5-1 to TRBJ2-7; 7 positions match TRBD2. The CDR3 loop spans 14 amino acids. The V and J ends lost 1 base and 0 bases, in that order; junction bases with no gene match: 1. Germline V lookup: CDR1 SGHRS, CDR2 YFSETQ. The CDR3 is CASSLSGVSYEQYF. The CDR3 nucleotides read TGCGCCAGCAGCTTGAGCGGGGTCTCCTACGAGCAGTACTTC. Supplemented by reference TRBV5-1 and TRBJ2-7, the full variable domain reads KAGVTQTPRYLIKTRGQQVTLSCSPISGHRSVSWYQQTPGQGLQFLFEYFSETQRNKGNFPGRFSGRQFSNSRSEMNVSTLELGDSALYLCASSLSGVSYEQYFGPGTRLTVT.

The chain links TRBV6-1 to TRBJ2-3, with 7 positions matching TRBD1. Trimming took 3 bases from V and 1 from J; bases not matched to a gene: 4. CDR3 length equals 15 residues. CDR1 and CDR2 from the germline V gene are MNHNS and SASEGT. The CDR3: CASSDFGQGTDTQYF. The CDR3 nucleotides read TGTGCCAGCAGTGATTTCGGACAGGGCACAGATACGCAGTATTTT.

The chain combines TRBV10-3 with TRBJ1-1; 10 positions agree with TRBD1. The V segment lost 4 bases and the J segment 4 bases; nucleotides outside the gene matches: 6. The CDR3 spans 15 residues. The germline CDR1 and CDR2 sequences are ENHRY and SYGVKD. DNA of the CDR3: TGTGCCATCAGTGCCCCGGGACAGGGGAGCACTGAAGCTTTCTTT. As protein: CAISAPGQGSTEAFF.

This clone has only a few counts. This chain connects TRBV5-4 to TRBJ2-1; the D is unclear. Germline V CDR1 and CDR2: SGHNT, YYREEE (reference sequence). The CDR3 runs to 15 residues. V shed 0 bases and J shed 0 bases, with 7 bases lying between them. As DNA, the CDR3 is TGTGCCAGCAGCTTGGGACTTAGCTCCTACAATGAGCAGTTCTTC. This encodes CASSLGLSSYNEQFF.

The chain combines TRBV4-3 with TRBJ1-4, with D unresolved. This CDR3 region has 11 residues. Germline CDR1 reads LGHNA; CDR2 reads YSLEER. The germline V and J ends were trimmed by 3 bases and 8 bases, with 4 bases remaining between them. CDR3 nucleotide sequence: TGCGCCAGCAGCCAGAGAGAAAAACTGTTTTTT. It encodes CASSQREKLFF.

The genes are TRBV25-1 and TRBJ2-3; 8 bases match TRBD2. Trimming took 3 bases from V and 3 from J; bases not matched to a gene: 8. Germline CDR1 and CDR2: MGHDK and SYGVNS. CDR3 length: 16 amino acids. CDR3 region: CASSDPGGGWTDTQYF. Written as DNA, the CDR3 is TGTGCCAGCAGTGATCCCGGGGGGGGCTGGACAGATACGCAGTATTTT.

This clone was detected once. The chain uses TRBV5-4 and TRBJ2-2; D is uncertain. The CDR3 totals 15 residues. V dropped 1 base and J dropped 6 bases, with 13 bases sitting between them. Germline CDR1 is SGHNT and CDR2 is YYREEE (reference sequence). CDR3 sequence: CASSLISNRPGELFF. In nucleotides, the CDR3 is TGTGCCAGCAGCTTGATATCAAATCGACCCGGGGAGCTGTTTTTT.

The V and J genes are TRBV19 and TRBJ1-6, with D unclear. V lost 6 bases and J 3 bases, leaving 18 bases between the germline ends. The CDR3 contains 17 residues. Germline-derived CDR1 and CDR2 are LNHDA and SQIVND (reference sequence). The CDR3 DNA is TGTGCCAGTAGCAACAAATCGAGCGGGCGCTATAATTCACCCCTCCACTTT. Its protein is CASSNKSSGRYNSPLHF.

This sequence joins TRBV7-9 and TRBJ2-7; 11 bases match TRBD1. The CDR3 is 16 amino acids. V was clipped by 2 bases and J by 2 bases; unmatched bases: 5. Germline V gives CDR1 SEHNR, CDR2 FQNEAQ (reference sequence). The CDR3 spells CASSLNGQGATYEQYF. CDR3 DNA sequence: TGTGCCAGCAGCTTAAACGGACAGGGGGCTACCTACGAGCAGTACTTC.

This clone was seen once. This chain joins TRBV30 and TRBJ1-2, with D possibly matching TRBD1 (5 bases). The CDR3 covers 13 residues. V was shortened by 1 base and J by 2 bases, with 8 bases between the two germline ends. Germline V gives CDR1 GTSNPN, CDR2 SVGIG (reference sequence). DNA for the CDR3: TGTGCCTGGAGTGGTGGGGGGAACTATGGCTACACCTTC. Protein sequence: CAWSGGGNYGYTF.

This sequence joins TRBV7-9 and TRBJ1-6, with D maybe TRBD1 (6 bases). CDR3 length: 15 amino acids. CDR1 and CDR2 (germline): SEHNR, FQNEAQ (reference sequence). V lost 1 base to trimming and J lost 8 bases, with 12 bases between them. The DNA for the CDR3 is TGTGCCAGCAGCTTAGGCGGGGACATTGATTCACCCCTCCACTTT. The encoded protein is CASSLGGDIDSPLHF.

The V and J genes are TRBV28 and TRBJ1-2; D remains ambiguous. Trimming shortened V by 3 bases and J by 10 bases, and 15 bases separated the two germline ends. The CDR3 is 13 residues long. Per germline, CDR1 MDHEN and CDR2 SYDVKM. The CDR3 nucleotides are TGTGCCAGCAGTTTTGTGACAAAACCGAACTACACCTTC. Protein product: CASSFVTKPNYTF.

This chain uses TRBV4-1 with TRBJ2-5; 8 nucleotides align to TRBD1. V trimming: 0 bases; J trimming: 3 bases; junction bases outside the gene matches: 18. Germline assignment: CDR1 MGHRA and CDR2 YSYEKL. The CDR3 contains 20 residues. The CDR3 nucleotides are TGCGCCAGCAGCCAAGATGGTTATTACCTGGCGGCAGGGGGCGAAGAGACCCAGTACTTC. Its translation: CASSQDGYYLAAGGEETQYF.

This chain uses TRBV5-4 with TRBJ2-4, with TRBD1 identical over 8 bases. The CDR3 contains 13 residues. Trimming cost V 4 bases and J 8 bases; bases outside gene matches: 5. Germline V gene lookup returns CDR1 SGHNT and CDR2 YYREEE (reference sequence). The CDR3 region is CASSLQGGDIQYF. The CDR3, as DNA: TGTGCCAGCAGCCTACAGGGGGGAGACATTCAGTACTTC.

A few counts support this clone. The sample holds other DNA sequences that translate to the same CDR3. The CDR3 spells CASSLRGGTDTQYF. CDR3 in DNA: TGTGCCAGCAGCTTGCGGGGGGGCACAGATACGCAGTATTTT. V is TRBV5-4 and J is TRBJ2-3; 7 bases align to TRBD2. Germline CDR1 SGHNT, CDR2 YYREEE (reference sequence). The junction had 0 bases not matched to a gene; V was cut back by 1 base and J by 1 base. CDR3 size: 14 residues.

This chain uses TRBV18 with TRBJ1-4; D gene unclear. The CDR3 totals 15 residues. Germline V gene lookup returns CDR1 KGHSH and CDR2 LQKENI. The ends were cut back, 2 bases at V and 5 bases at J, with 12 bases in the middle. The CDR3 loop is CASSPTQNPNEKLFF. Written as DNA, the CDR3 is TGTGCCAGCTCACCAACACAAAACCCCAATGAAAAACTGTTTTTT.

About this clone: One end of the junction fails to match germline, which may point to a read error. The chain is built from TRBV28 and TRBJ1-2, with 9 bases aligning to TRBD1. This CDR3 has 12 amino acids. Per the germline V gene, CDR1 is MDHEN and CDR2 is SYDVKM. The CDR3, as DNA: TGTGCCAGCAGTCAACCAACAGGGGGCTCCACCTTC. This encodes CASSQPTGGSTF.